Presented here are 16 T cell receptor beta chains from one specimen sequenced in a study of blood T cell repertoires in COVID-19. Clones were sequenced by immunoSEQ multiplex PCR, and TCRdb holds only the in-frame ones, with some missing. The table lists about 100,000 clones, under 95% of them singletons. The specimen sequenced was peripheral blood. The receptors shown here come from a woman under 40 with acute or convalescent COVID-19.

V usage is TRBV6-1 and J usage is TRBJ1-2; tentatively, D is TRBD1 (5 bases). The CDR3 is 16 residues long. The V gene's germline CDR1 is MNHNS and CDR2 SASEGT. V was shortened by 0 bases and J by 7 bases, with 18 bases between the two germline ends. CDR3 DNA: TGTGCCAGCAGTGAAGCTCGGAGGGGACTCGGTGGTGGCTACACCTTC. This encodes CASSEARRGLGGGYTF.

V usage is TRBV15 and J usage is TRBJ2-1, with 8 bases aligning to TRBD1. This CDR3 has 15 residues. Unmatched junction bases numbered 14, after V lost 4 bases and J lost 12 bases. The germline V gene has CDR1 LNHNV and CDR2 YYDKDF (reference sequence). The CDR3 sequence is CATSTPGTGLLGQFF. Written as DNA, the CDR3 is TGTGCCACCAGCACCCCCGGGACAGGTCTCCTTGGGCAGTTCTTC.

The chain employs TRBV4-2 and TRBJ2-3; 7 bases match TRBD2. The trim removed 0 bases at V and 6 bases at J, leaving 3 bases unmatched. This CDR3 has 14 amino acids. Germline values: CDR1 LGHNA, CDR2 YNFKEQ. The CDR3 sequence is CASSQDLRGDTQYF. The CDR3 DNA is TGTGCCAGCAGCCAAGACCTGCGGGGGGATACGCAGTATTTT.

The chain employs TRBV24-1 and TRBJ2-1; a possible D gene is TRBD1 (5 bases). V lost 1 base and J 3 bases, leaving 15 bases between the germline ends. Germline V CDR1 and CDR2: KGHDR, SFDVKD. This CDR3 spans 17 amino acids. The CDR3 sequence: CATSDFPDSIFYNEQFF. Here the CDR3 DNA reads TGTGCCACCAGTGATTTCCCTGACAGCATATTCTACAATGAGCAGTTCTTC.

This chain uses TRBV4-3 with TRBJ2-6; 8 bases line up with TRBD2. V gave up 4 bases and J gave up 0 bases; unmatched junction bases: 5. CDR3 length: 17 residues. The germline CDR1 and CDR2 sequences are LGHNA and YSLEER. CDR3 in amino acids: CASSPLGGGSGANVLTF. The CDR3 DNA follows: TGCGCCAGCAGCCCACTCGGGGGGGGCTCTGGGGCCAACGTCCTGACTTTC.

J is TRBJ2-3 and V is TRBV19; D perhaps matches TRBD2 (6 bases). The V gene lost 10 bases and the J gene lost 4 bases, with 18 bases spanning the gap. The CDR3 totals 14 residues. Germline V lookup: CDR1 LNHDA, CDR2 SQIVND (reference sequence). This chain's CDR3 is CATWRGAGADTQYF. The DNA of the CDR3 is TGTGCCACGTGGCGGGGCGCAGGCGCAGATACGCAGTATTTT.

The rearrangement links TRBV20-1 to TRBJ2-4, with D possibly matching TRBD2 (5 bases). V lost 8 bases and J 8 bases, leaving 13 bases between the germline ends. Germline lookup yields CDR1 DFQATT and CDR2 SNEGSKA (reference sequence). The CDR3 covers 11 residues. Written as DNA, the CDR3 is TGCAGTAACACTCCGCGGGACATTCAGTACTTC. This codes for CSNTPRDIQYF.

This clone was found a few times. Relative to the germline gene, one junction end is altered; a read error may explain this. This chain links TRBV15 with TRBJ2-7, with D possibly matching TRBD2 (6 bases). CDR3 length equals 17 residues. Germline CDR1 is LNHNV and CDR2 is YYDKDF (reference sequence). DNA for the CDR3: TGTGCCACCAGCAGAGGAATCGCGGGACTCCTTTCCTTCGAGCAGTACTTC. It yields the protein CATSRGIAGLLSFEQYF.

The chain has TRBV5-6 and TRBJ1-2, with D uncertain. This CDR3 comprises 14 residues. Trimming took off 2 bases at V and 5 bases at J, with 13 bases between the two ends. Germline V gene lookup returns CDR1 SGHDT and CDR2 YYEEEE. DNA for the CDR3: TGTGCCAGCAGCTTTGGAGTAGTTAGATATGGCTACACCTTC. This sequence encodes CASSFGVVRYGYTF.

The chain is built from TRBV6-5 and TRBJ1-1; D is unresolved. This CDR3 comprises 13 residues. V shed 6 bases and J shed 2 bases, with 10 bases lying between them. Looked up from germline, CDR1 is MNHEY and CDR2 is SVGAGI. The CDR3 DNA sequence: TGTGCCAGCAGGCGGTCCGTTAACACTGAAGCTTTCTTT. Protein sequence: CASRRSVNTEAFF.

V is TRBV7-2 and J is TRBJ2-7, with 9 bases that match TRBD2. The CDR3 covers 15 residues. Unmatched junction bases numbered 8, after V lost 3 bases and J lost 5 bases. Germline CDR1 and CDR2: SGHTA and FQGNSA. In nucleotides, the CDR3 is TGTGCCAGCAGCTTTCAGCGGGGGGCGCGGAACGAGCAGTACTTC. As protein: CASSFQRGARNEQYF. Variable domain in full (rest from reference TRBV7-2 and TRBJ2-7): GAGVSQSPSNKVTEKGKDVELRCDPISGHTALYWYRQSLGQGLEFLIYFQGNSAPDKSGLPSDRFSAERTGGSVSTLTIQRTQQEDSAVYLCASSFQRGARNEQYFGPGTRLTVT.

The J gene is TRBJ1-3, the V gene TRBV3-1 (or the pseudogene TRBV3-2), with TRBD1 matching 8 bases. The germline gives CDR1 LGHDT, CDR2 YNNKEL (reference sequence). V lost 0 bases and J lost 0; bases outside the gene matches: 7. CDR3 size: 18 residues. The CDR3 region is CASSQDSGTGYSGNTIYF. CDR3 sequence (DNA): TGTGCCAGCAGCCAAGACTCCGGGACAGGATACTCTGGAAACACCATATATTTT.

The CDR3 DNA is TGCGCCAGCAGCCAAGTCGATACTACCACCGGGGAGCTGTTTTTT. Translated, it gives CASSQVDTTTGELFF. The rearrangement uses TRBV4-3 and TRBJ2-2; D not resolved. Trimming pared 1 base from V and 4 bases from J, leaving 10 bases between. Per germline, CDR1 LGHNA and CDR2 YSLEER. This CDR3 spans 15 amino acids.

This chain joins TRBV25-1 and TRBJ1-2, with a possible D match to TRBD1 (6 bases). Looked up from germline, CDR1 is MGHDK and CDR2 is SYGVNS. V lost 1 base, J lost 5 bases, and 20 bases lay in between. This CDR3 has 17 residues. For the CDR3, the DNA is TGTGCCAGCAGTGAATTTTTTGTGGGGGCCTCGGGATATGGCTACACCTTC. It encodes CASSEFFVGASGYGYTF.

This sequence joins TRBV6-2 or TRBV6-3 and TRBJ2-7, with 9 bases fitting TRBD1. Germline V gives CDR1 MNHEY, CDR2 SVGEGT. J lost 5 bases, V lost 4 bases, and 9 bases had no gene match. The CDR3 is 15 residues long. CDR3 nucleotide sequence: TGTGCCAGCAGTTTGGAGTCGGACAGGGGACACGAGCAGTACTTC. Its protein is CASSLESDRGHEQYF.

The V call is TRBV27, the J call TRBJ1-1; 7 nucleotides match TRBD1. V lost 1 base and J lost 7; bases outside the gene matches: 3. Germline assignment: CDR1 MNHEY and CDR2 SMNVEV (reference sequence). This CDR3 contains 13 residues. The CDR3 coding sequence is TGTGCCAGCAGTTTATGGCGACAGGGTGAAGCTTTCTTT. Translated: CASSLWRQGEAFF.